The T cell receptor (beta chain) under discussion was sequenced for a study of T-cell reconstitution after alpha-beta-depleted transplantation in children. This clonotype was detected only a few times. With 0 bases removed from V and 7 bases from J, the gap between germline ends came to 14 bases. The CDR3 loop spans 15 amino acids. Germline assignment: CDR1 SGHTA and CDR2 FQGNSA. Unique molecular identifiers tagged the TCRbeta library. TCRdb used MiXCR to reprocess the PCR reads, holding one entry per CDR3 protein. The sample comprises roughly 500,000 distinct CDR3 sequences, about an eighth of which are singletons, and about 5% rests with the top ten.

The chain uses TRBV7-2 and TRBJ2-3, with a weak D call TRBD2 (7 bases). This TCR came from a human donor who donated a stem cell graft to a child with combined immunodeficiency. The material sequenced was PBMCs from the stem cell graft donor, taken from the stem cell graft. CDR3 region: CASSLASGEGNTQYF. Written as DNA, the CDR3 is TGTGCCAGCAGCTTAGCATCAGGGGAGGGGAATACGCAGTATTTT.